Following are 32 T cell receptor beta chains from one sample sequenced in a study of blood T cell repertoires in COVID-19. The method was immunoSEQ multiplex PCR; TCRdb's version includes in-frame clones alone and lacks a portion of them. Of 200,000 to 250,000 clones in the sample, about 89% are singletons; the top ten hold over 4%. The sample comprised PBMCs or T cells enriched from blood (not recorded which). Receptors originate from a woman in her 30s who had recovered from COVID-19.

The CDR3, as DNA: TGTGCCAGCAGCTTGGTCTCAGCGGGTTTCTACAATGAGCAGTTCTTC. Its translation is CASSLVSAGFYNEQFF. The genes are TRBV5-6 and TRBJ2-1; maybe TRBD2 (6 bases). Germline assignment: CDR1 SGHDT and CDR2 YYEEEE. V was trimmed by 0 bases and J by 3 bases, leaving 13 bases between them. This CDR3 spans 16 amino acids.

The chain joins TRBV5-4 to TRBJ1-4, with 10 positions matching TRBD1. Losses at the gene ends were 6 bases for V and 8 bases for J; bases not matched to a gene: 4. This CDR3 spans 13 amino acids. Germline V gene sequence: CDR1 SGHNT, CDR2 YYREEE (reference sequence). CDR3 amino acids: CASKGQGQEKLFF. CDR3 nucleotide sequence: TGTGCCAGCAAGGGACAGGGGCAAGAAAAACTGTTTTTT.

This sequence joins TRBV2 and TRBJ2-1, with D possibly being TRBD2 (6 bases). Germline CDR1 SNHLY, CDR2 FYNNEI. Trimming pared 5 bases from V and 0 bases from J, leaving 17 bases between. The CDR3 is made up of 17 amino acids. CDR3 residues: CASSPNPGRSSYNEQFF. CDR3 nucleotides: TGTGCCAGCAGTCCCAACCCCGGGAGAAGCTCCTACAATGAGCAGTTCTTC.

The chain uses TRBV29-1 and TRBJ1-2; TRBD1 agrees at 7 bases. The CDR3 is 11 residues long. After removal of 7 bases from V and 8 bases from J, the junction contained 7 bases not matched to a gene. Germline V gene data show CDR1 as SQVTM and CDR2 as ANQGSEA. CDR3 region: CSARTGLGYTF. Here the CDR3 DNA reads TGCAGCGCAAGGACAGGTCTGGGCTACACCTTC.

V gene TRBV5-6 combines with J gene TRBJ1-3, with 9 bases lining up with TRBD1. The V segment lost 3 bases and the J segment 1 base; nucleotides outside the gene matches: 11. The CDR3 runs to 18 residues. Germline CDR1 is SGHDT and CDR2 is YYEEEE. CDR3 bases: TGTGCCAGCAGCTCCGGGACAGGGAGGGGTTTTTCTGGAAACACCATATATTTT. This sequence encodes CASSSGTGRGFSGNTIYF.

CDR3: CASSDGRATEAFF. In DNA, the CDR3 is TGTGCCAGCAGTGATGGCAGGGCCACTGAAGCTTTCTTT. The chain employs TRBV2 and TRBJ1-1, with D perhaps matching TRBD1 (5 bases). V lost 3 bases to trimming and J lost 4 bases, with 9 bases between them. Per germline, CDR1 SNHLY and CDR2 FYNNEI. CDR3 length equals 13 residues. Supplemented by reference TRBV2 and TRBJ1-1, the full variable domain reads EPEVTQTPSHQVTQMGQEVILRCVPISNHLYFYWYRQILGQKVEFLVSFYNNEISEKSEIFDDQFSVERPDGSNFTLKIRSTKLEDSAMYFCASSDGRATEAFFGQGTRLTVV.

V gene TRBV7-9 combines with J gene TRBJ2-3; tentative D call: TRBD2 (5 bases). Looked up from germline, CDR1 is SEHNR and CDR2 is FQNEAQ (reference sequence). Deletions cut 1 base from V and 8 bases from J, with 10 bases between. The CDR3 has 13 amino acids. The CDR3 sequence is CASSLVGVSTQYF. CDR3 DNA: TGTGCCAGCAGCTTAGTGGGAGTGTCTACGCAGTATTTT.

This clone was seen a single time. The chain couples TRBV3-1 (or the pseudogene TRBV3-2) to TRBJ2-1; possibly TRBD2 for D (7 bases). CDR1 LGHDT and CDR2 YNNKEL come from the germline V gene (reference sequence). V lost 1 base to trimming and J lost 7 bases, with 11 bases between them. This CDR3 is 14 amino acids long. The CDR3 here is CASSQGTRGNEQFF. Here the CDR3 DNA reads TGTGCCAGCAGCCAAGGGACTAGGGGGAATGAGCAGTTCTTC.

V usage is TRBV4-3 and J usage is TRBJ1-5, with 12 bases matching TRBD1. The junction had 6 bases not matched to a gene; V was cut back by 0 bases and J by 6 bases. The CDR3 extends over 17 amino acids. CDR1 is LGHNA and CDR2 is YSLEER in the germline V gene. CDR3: CASSQDIGTGGLQPQHF. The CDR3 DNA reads TGCGCCAGCAGCCAAGACATAGGGACAGGGGGCCTTCAGCCCCAGCATTTT.

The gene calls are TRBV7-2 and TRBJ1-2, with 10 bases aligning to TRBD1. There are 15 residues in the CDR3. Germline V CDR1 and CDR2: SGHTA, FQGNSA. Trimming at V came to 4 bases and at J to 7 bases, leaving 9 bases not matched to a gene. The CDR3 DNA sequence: TGTGCCAGCAGCTCTCCAGACAGGGGGCGAATTGGCTACACCTTC. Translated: CASSSPDRGRIGYTF.

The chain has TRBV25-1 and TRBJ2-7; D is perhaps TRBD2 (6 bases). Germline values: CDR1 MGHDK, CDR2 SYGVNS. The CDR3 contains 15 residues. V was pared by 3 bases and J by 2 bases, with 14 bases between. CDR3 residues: CASSDSSGRPYEQYF. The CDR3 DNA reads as TGTGCCAGCAGTGATAGTAGCGGAAGGCCCTACGAGCAGTACTTC.

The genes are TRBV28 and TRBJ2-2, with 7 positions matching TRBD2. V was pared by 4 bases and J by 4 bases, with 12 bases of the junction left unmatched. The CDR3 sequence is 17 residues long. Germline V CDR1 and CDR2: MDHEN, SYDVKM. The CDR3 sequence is CASSSFRGGRFTGELFF. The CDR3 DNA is TGTGCCAGCAGTTCCTTTAGGGGAGGGCGGTTCACCGGGGAGCTGTTTTTT.

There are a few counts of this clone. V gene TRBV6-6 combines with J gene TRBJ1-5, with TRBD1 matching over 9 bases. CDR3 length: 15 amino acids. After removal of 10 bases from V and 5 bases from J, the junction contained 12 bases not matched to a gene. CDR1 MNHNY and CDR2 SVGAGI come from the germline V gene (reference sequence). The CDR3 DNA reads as TGTGCCACTACAGGGGGCAGGTCATCGGATCAGCCCCAGCATTTT. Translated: CATTGGRSSDQPQHF.

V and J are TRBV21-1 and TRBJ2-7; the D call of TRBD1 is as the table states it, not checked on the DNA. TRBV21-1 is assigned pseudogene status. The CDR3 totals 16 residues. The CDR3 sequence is CASCPPGNVSSYEQYF. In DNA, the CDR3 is TGTGCCAGCTGTCCCCCAGGGAACGTATCATCCTACGAGCAGTACTTC.

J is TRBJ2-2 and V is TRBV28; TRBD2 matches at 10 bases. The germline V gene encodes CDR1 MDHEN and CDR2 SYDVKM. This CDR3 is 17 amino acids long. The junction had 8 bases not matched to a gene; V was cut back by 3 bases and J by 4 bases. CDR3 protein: CASSLTSGPRGTGELFF. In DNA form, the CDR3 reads TGTGCCAGCAGTTTGACTAGCGGGCCAAGGGGCACCGGGGAGCTGTTTTTT. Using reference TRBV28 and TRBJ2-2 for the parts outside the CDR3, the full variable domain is DVKVTQSSRYLVKRTGEKVFLECVQDMDHENMFWYRQDPGLGLRLIYFSYDVKMKEKGDIPEGYSVSREKKERFSLILESASTNQTSMYLCASSLTSGPRGTGELFFGEGSRLTVL.

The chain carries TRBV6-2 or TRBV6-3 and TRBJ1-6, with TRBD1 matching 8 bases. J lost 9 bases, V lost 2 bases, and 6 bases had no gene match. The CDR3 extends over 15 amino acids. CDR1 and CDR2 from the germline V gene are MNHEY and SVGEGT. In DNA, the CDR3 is TGTGCCAGCAGTTACACCGGACAGGGTATTTCACCCCTCCACTTT. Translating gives CASSYTGQGISPLHF.

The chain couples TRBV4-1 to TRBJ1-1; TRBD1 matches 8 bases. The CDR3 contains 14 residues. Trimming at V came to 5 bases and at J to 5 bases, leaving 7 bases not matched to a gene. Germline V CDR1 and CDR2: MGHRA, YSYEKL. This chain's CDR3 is CASSSSNRGTEAFF. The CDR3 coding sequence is TGCGCCAGCAGCTCCTCTAACAGGGGGACTGAAGCTTTCTTT.

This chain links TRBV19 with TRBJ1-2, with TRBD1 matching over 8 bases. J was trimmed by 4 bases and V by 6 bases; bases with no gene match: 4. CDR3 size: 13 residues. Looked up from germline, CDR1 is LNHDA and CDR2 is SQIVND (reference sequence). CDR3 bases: TGTGCCAGTAGCCACAGGGGGAGCTATGGCTACACCTTC. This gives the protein CASSHRGSYGYTF.

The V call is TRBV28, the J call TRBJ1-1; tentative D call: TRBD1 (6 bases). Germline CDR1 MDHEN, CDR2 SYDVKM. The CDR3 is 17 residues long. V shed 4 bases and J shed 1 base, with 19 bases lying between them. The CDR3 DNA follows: TGTGCCAGCAGTTCCCTGGGAACAGGGAGGGCGAACACTGAAGCTTTCTTT. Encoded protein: CASSSLGTGRANTEAFF.

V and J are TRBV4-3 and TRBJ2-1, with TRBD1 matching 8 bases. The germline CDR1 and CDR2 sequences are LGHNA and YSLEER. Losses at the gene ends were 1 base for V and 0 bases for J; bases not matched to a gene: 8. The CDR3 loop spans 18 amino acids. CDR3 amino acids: CASSQVFYGQGSYNEQFF. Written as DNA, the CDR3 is TGCGCCAGCAGCCAAGTATTCTACGGACAGGGCTCCTACAATGAGCAGTTCTTC.

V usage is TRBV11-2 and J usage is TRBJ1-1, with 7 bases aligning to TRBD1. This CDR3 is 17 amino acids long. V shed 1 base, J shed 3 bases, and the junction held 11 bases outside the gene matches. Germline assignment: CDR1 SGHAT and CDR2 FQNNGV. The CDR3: CASSLVHLRQGYTEAFF. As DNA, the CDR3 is TGTGCCAGCAGCTTAGTACACCTGAGACAGGGTTACACTGAAGCTTTCTTT. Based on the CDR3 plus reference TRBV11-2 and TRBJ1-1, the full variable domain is EAGVAQSPRYKIIEKRQSVAFWCNPISGHATLYWYQQILGQGPKLLIQFQNNGVVDDSQLPKDRFSAERLKGVDSTLKIQPAKLEDSAVYLCASSLVHLRQGYTEAFFGQGTRLTVV.

In DNA, the CDR3 is TGCAGTGCCTTGAACACTGAAGCTTTCTTT. This codes for CSALNTEAFF. The chain links TRBV20-1 to TRBJ1-1, with D unclear. V was clipped by 6 bases and J by 0 bases, with 2 bases between them. Germline V CDR1 and CDR2: DFQATT, SNEGSKA (reference sequence). This CDR3 contains 10 residues.

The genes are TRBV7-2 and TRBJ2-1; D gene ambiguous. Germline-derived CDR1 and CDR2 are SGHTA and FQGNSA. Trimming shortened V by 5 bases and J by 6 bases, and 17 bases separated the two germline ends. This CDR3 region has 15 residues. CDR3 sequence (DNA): TGTGCCAGCAGCCAAGCCGGAGTTTTCTCCAATGAGCAGTTCTTC. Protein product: CASSQAGVFSNEQFF.

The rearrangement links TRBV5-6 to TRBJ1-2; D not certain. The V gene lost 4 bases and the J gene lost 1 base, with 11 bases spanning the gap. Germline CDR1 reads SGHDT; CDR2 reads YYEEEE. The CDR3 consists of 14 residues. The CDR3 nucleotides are TGTGCCAGCAGCCCCTTCACGGTTAACTATGGCTACACCTTC. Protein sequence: CASSPFTVNYGYTF.

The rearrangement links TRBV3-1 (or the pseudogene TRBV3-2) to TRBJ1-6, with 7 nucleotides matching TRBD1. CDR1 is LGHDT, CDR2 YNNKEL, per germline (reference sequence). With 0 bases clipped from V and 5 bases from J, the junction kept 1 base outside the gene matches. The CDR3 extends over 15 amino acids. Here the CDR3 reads CASSQEGQNNSPLHF. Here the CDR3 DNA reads TGTGCCAGCAGCCAAGAGGGACAGAATAATTCACCCCTCCACTTT.

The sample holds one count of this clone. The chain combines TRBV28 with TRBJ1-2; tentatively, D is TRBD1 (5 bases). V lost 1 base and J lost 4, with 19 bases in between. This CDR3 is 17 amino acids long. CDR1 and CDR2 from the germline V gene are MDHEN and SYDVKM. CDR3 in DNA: TGTGCCAGCAGTTTATCTCCGGGGGGGACCAACGTCTATGGCTACACCTTC. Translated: CASSLSPGGTNVYGYTF.

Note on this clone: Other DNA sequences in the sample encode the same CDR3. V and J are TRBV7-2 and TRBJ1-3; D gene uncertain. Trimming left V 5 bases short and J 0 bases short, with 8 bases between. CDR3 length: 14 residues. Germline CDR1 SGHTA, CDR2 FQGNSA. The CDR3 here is CASSPSVSGNTIYF. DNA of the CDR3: TGTGCCAGCAGCCCTAGCGTCTCTGGAAACACCATATATTTT.

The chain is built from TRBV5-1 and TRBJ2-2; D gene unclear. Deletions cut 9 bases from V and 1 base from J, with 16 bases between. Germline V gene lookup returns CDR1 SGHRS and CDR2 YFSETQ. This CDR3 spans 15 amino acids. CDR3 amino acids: CATSAGLENTGELFF. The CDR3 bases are TGCGCCACCTCTGCCGGTCTAGAGAACACCGGGGAGCTGTTTTTT.

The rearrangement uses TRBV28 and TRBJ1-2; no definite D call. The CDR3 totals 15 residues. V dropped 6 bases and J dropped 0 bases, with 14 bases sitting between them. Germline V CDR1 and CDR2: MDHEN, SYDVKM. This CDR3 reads CASSPPDQANYGYTF. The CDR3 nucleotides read TGTGCCAGCAGCCCCCCTGATCAGGCTAACTATGGCTACACCTTC.

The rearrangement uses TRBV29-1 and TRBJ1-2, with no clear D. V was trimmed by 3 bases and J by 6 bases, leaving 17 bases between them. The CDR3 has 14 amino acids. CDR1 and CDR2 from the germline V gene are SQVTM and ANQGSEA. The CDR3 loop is CSVEVRGNGDGYTF. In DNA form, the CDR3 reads TGCAGCGTTGAGGTGAGAGGGAATGGTGATGGCTACACCTTC.

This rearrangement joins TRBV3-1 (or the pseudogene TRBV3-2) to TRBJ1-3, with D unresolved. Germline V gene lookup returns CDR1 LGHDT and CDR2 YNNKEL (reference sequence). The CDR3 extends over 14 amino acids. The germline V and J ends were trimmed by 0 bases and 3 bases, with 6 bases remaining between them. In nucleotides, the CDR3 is TGTGCCAGCAGCCAAGACGCCTATGGAAACACCATATATTTT. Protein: CASSQDAYGNTIYF.

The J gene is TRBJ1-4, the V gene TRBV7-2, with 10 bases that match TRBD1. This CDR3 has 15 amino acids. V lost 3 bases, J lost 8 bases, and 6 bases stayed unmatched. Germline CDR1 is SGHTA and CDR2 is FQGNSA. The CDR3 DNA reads TGTGCCAGCAGCTTTCTGACAGGGGGCGGGGAAAAACTGTTTTTT. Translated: CASSFLTGGGEKLFF. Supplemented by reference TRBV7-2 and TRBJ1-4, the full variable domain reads GAGVSQSPSNKVTEKGKDVELRCDPISGHTALYWYRQSLGQGLEFLIYFQGNSAPDKSGLPSDRFSAERTGGSVSTLTIQRTQQEDSAVYLCASSFLTGGGEKLFFGSGTQLSVL.